This entry is about one T cell receptor (beta chain). CDR3 size: 17 residues. The germline V gene has CDR1 SGHDT and CDR2 YYEEEE. The record originates from a study of T cells expressing NK-cell markers. Study overall: All TCR beta repertoires analysed originated from sorted CD3+CD56+NKG2C+, CD3+CD56+NKG2C- and CD3+CD56-NKG2C+ T cells. The authors sequenced eight donors, of whom seven were HCMV-seropositive and one was seronegative.

For TCR beta, cDNA was produced by 5'RACE template switching with UMIs. TCRdb processed the 5' RACE reads again and assigns one entry to each CDR3 protein, with no DNA. The table lists approximately 550,000 distinct CDR3 sequences, with approximately 3.6% in the top ten. Material for sequencing was blood T cells: a sorted CD56 or NKG2C T cell subset, CD4+ or CD8+ T cells, or bulk PBMC T cells (not recorded which). The J gene is TRBJ2-1, the V gene TRBV5-6; TCRdb gives TRBD2 as the D gene, but with no DNA this cannot be confirmed. This clonotype was obtained from a man aged 18 to 29 in good health. This chain's CDR3 is CASSKPLAGHWDNEQFF.